Each of the 2 T cell receptor beta chains below was sequenced from the same sample in a study of Ad26.COV2.S vaccination and SARS-CoV-2 variants. Some clones are missing from TCRdb's copy, which holds only in-frame ones; the method was immunoSEQ multiplex PCR. The sample holds hundreds of thousands of clones, about 80% seen once. As for treatment: approximately 18 received Ad26.COV2.S at low or high dose, single or two shots; roughly five received placebo; per-sample allocation not given. Following the first vaccine or placebo injection, samples were taken on day 63. This specimen consisted of peripheral blood, obtained in a trial of Ad26.COV2.S vaccine versus placebo. These receptors were obtained from a person aged 18-65 years who received the Ad26.COV2.S COVID-19 vaccine or a placebo.

The V gene is TRBV6-2 or TRBV6-3, the J gene TRBJ1-3, with no clear D. V was cut by 3 bases and J by 0 bases, with 15 bases left in between. Germline V lookup: CDR1 MNHEY, CDR2 SVGEGT. The CDR3 extends over 17 amino acids. The CDR3 is CASSYRRLQSSGNTIYF. The CDR3 DNA follows: TGTGCCAGCAGTTATCGGAGACTCCAGAGCTCTGGAAACACCATATATTTT.

The chain uses TRBV4-2 and TRBJ2-3, with 9 positions matching TRBD2. V lost 2 bases to trimming and J lost 4 bases; unmatched junction nucleotides: 7. Germline V gene sequence: CDR1 LGHNA, CDR2 YNFKEQ. This CDR3 spans 16 amino acids. The CDR3 loop reads CASSQPAGGRADTQYF. CDR3 in DNA: TGTGCCAGCAGCCAACCTGCGGGAGGGCGGGCAGATACGCAGTATTTT.